These T cell receptor beta chains were read from a single sample in a study of a mutant IDH1 vaccine in newly diagnosed glioma. TCRdb's table, derived via immunoSEQ multiplex PCR, lists solely in-frame clones and lacks some. The sample holds approximately 50,000 clones, around 80% seen once. No antigen is known for these receptors. The source was PBMCs, collected from a glioma patient whose treatment included an IDH1 peptide vaccine. All receptors derive from a man aged 50 to 60 with glioma. The CDR3 runs from the conserved cysteine through the conserved F or W. The order of the fields is clone size, J gene, D gene, V gene, CDR3 DNA, CDR3 protein. D genes are given only for firm matches. Rows give clone size only sometimes, using once, few, many, or a class for an expanded clone.

- | TRBJ2-1 | - | TRBV6-6 | TGTGCCAGCAGCCCCGGGCGAGCAGGGTGGCACGTTAGGCGGTTCTTC | CASSPGRAGWHVRRFF
- | TRBJ2-5 | - | TRBV11-2 | TGTGCCAGCAGCAGTGGGGAGACCCAGTACTTC | CASSSGETQYF
- | TRBJ2-7 | TRBD2 | TRBV4-1 | TGCGCCAGCAGCCAAGTCCTAGCGGGGGCCTACGAGCAGTACTTC | CASSQVLAGAYEQYF
once | TRBJ2-5 | TRBD2 | TRBV14 | TGTGCCAGCAGCCAAGAGCGGGGACTAGCGGGGGTGGCCCAGTACTTC | CASSQERGLAGVAQYF
- | TRBJ2-5 | - | TRBV21-1 | TGTGCCAGCAGCAAAATCTTCCTGTGCGGGACAGGGGATTTAGAGACCCAGTACTTC | CASSKIFLCGTGDLETQYF
- | TRBJ1-6 | TRBD1 | TRBV15 | TGTGCCACCAGCAGAGAGAGACAGGGTAATTCACCCCTCCACTTT | CATSRERQGNSPLHF
- | TRBJ1-5 | - | TRBV30 | TGTGCCTGGAGTGTACAGGGACCTTCCAGGGTTTGGGGAAATCAGCCCCAGCATTTT | CAWSVQGPSRVWGNQPQHF
- | TRBJ1-1 | - | TRBV11-2 | TGTGCCAGCACCGTACAGCTAGACACTGAAGCTTTCTTT | CASTVQLDTEAFF
- | TRBJ1-1 | - | TRBV23-1 | TGCGCCCCCCTGTTGGGGGCGGTAGCTTTCTTT | CAPLLGAVAFF
- | TRBJ2-2 | - | TRBV6-5 | TGTGCCAGCAGTTATGCCAGCGCGAACACCGGGGAGCTGTTTTTT | CASSYASANTGELFF
few | TRBJ1-1 | - | TRBV29-1 | TGCAGCGTTGACAGGAACGACATCCAAGCTTTCTTT | CSVDRNDIQAFF
medium-sized | TRBJ1-3 | TRBD1 | TRBV11-2 | TGTGCCAGCAGCTTAGGGGACAGGGCCTTCGGTGGAAACACCATATATTTT | CASSLGDRAFGGNTIYF
- | TRBJ1-1 | TRBD1 | TRBV6-5 | TGTGCCAGCAGTTACTCGGGACAGACGGAAGCTTTCTTT | CASSYSGQTEAFF
- | TRBJ2-7 | - | TRBV7-2 | TGTGCCAGCAGCTTAGATCTGGACTACGAGCAGTACTTC | CASSLDLDYEQYF
- | TRBJ2-7 | - | TRBV19 | TGTGCAAGTAGTATAACGACAGATCGAGAGCAGTACTTC | CASSITTDREQYF
- | TRBJ1-4 | TRBD1 | TRBV30 | TGTGCCTGGAGTGTAGGGCAGGGGGCGAAAAAACTGTTTTTT | CAWSVGQGAKKLFF
- | TRBJ1-2 | - | TRBV19 | TGTGCCAGTAGCGGCGGGACTAGTGGCTACACCTTC | CASSGGTSGYTF
- | TRBJ2-1 | - | TRBV7-8 | TGTGCCAGCAGCTTAGCAGGACCCTCCTACAATGAGCAGTTCTTC | CASSLAGPSYNEQFF
- | TRBJ1-2 | - | TRBV5-6 | TGTGCCAGCAGCTTCTCCGGGACGGATTATGGCTACACCTTC | CASSFSGTDYGYTF
- | TRBJ2-7 | - | TRBV6-5 | TGTGCCAGCACTCCCGGGGTTCTCTCCTACGAGCAGTACTTC | CASTPGVLSYEQYF
- | TRBJ2-1 | - | TRBV9 | TGTGCCAGCAGCGCCGGGGCCTACGGAAATGAGCAGTTCTTC | CASSAGAYGNEQFF
- | TRBJ1-6 | - | TRBV5-4 | TGTGCCAGCAGCTCTAAACCCAAACCCGGACAGCTGAATTCACCCCTCCACTTT | CASSSKPKPGQLNSPLHF
- | TRBJ2-7 | TRBD1 | TRBV18 | TGTGCCAGCTCACCACGACCGGGACAGGGGGCATCTGAGCAGTACTTC | CASSPRPGQGASEQYF
medium-sized | TRBJ1-2 | - | TRBV7-9 | TGTGCCAGCACCCTGAGGGGGACGGGCTACACCTTC | CASTLRGTGYTF
once | TRBJ2-1 | - | TRBV4-3 | TGCGCCAGCAGCCAAGAAGGGGAAGGGAATCTTGAGCAGTTCTTC | CASSQEGEGNLEQFF
once | TRBJ1-5 | - | TRBV7-2 | TGTGCCAGCAGCTTAGCAGGGCGAGGGGTTAATCAGCCCCAGCATTTT | CASSLAGRGVNQPQHF
- | TRBJ1-3 | - | TRBV14 | TGTGCCAGCAGCCACATTTACAGCTCTGGAAACACCATATATTTT | CASSHIYSSGNTIYF
- | TRBJ2-3 | - | TRBV9 | TGTGCCAGCAGCGTAGTAGGGGTCACAGATACGCAGTATTTT | CASSVVGVTDTQYF
- | TRBJ1-2 | - | TRBV19 | TGTGCCAGTGCCCTGACCACCGCCGAATATGGCTACACCTTC | CASALTTAEYGYTF
- | TRBJ2-1 | - | TRBV6-5 | TGTGCCAGCAGCGCCCGGGACATTTCCTACAATGAGCAGTTCTTC | CASSARDISYNEQFF
- | TRBJ2-3 | TRBD1 | TRBV15 | TGTGCCACCAGCAGCCAGGTGGACAGGGGGCGTAATACGCAGTATTTT | CATSSQVDRGRNTQYF
many | TRBJ1-1 | - | TRBV30 | TGTGCCTGGAGGCAGAACACTGAAGCTTTCTTT | CAWRQNTEAFF
once | TRBJ2-1 | - | TRBV4-1 | TGCGCCAGCAGCCATATCTGGGACCCCTACAATGAGCAGTTCTTC | CASSHIWDPYNEQFF
- | TRBJ1-2 | - | TRBV13 | TGTGCCAGCAGCTCGACCGGCCTCTCATATGGCTACACCTTC | CASSSTGLSYGYTF
- | TRBJ1-2 | - | TRBV6-5 | TGTGCCAGCAGTTACGGGGCGGACTATGGCTACACCTTC | CASSYGADYGYTF
- | TRBJ2-6 | TRBD1 | TRBV30 | TGTGCCTGGAGTGTAAAACAGGGGGCGCGCTCCGGGGCCAACGTCCTGACTTTC | CAWSVKQGARSGANVLTF
few | TRBJ2-1 | - | TRBV19 | TGTGCCAGTAGTTTGGAGTTTCAGCCCTACAATGAGCAGTTCTTC | CASSLEFQPYNEQFF
- | TRBJ1-1 | - | TRBV27 | TGTGCCAGCAGCCCCCCAGGGACGAATGAAGCTTTCTTT | CASSPPGTNEAFF
- | TRBJ1-2 | - | TRBV4-3 | TGCGCCAGCAGCCCCGGGGGTGAGAGGTATGGCTACACCTTC | CASSPGGERYGYTF
- | TRBJ2-7 | - | TRBV10-2 | TGCGCCAGCAACTCCGTCGACGAGCAGTACTTC | CASNSVDEQYF
- | TRBJ1-3 | - | TRBV9 | TGTGCCAGCAGCGTAGATCACAGCGGAAACACCATATATTTT | CASSVDHSGNTIYF
- | TRBJ2-7 | - | TRBV6-1 | TGTGCCAGCAGTGAGCATAGGGGGTACGAGCAGTACTTC | CASSEHRGYEQYF
- | TRBJ1-1 | - | TRBV10-2 | TGCGCCAGCAGAATAAGCCTCCTGAACACTGAAGCTTTCTTT | CASRISLLNTEAFF
- | TRBJ1-2 | TRBD1 | TRBV14 | TGTGCCAGCAGCCAGGCTGACAGGGTTGGAGGATATGGCTACACCTTC | CASSQADRVGGYGYTF
- | TRBJ1-1 | - | TRBV5-1 | TGCGCCAGCAGCTTAGAGGGAGTGAACACTGAAGCTTTCTTT | CASSLEGVNTEAFF
- | TRBJ2-7 | TRBD1 | TRBV11-2 | TGTGCCAGCAGCCTAGAAGACTTGCAGGGGGTTTACGAGCAGTACTTC | CASSLEDLQGVYEQYF